Described below is a single TCR beta chain sequence and its context. This CDR3 is built from 15 residues. From germline, CDR1 is MNHEY and CDR2 SVGEGT. V gave up 5 bases and J gave up 4 bases; unmatched junction bases: 7. As handled by the study authors: The assay estimated nucleated cells by amplifying reference gene primers. Measured with immunoSEQ multiplex PCR; TCRdb has only the in-frame clones, and not every one. Clone size and the V and J calls come from that table; the DNA yielded D and trimming. The sample records 81,000 or so clones, around 86% being singletons. These data belong to a study of blood T cell repertoires in COVID-19. Study at large: From the United States, Italy and Spain came samples of acute and convalescent COVID-19. PBMCs, B-cell-depleted T cells, or T cells were the source of the cDNA or gDNA that made up the material.

The chain employs TRBV6-2 or TRBV6-3 and TRBJ2-1; 8 bases are shared with TRBD2. The TCR comes from a man in his forties or fifties with active COVID-19. Sequenced input: peripheral blood. The CDR3 coding sequence is TGTGCCAGCAGTAGTATTCTAGCGGGTTACAATGAGCAGTTCTTC. Encoded protein: CASSSILAGYNEQFF.